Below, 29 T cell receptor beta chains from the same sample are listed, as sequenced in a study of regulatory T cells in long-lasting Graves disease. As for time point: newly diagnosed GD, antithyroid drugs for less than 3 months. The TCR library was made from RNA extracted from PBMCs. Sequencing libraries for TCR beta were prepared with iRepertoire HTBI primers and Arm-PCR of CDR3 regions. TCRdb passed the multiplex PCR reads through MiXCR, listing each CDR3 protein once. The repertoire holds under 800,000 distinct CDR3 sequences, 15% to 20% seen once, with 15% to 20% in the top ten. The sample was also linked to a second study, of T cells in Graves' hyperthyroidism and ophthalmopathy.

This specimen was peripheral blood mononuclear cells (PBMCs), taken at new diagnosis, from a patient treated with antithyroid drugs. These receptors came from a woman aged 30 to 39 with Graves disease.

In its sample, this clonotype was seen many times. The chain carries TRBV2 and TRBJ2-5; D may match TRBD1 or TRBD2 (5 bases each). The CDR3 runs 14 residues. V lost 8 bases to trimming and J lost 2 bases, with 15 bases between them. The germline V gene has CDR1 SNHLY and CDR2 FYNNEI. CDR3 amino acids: CASRASEGQETQYF. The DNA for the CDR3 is TGTGCCAGCCGGGCCTCCGAGGGGCAAGAGACCCAGTACTTC.

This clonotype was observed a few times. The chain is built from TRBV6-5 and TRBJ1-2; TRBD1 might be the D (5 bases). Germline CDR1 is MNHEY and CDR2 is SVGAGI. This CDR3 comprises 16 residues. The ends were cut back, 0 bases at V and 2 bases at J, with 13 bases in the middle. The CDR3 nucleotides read TGTGCCAGCAGTTACTCATGGACGACAGCGAACTATGGCTACACCTTC. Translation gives CASSYSWTTANYGYTF.

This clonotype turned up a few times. CDR3 nucleotide sequence: TGTGCCTTCTCCCCAGGGGTGAGCAATCAGCCCCAGCATTTT. Residues: CAFSPGVSNQPQHF. The chain uses TRBV30 and TRBJ1-5; D may be TRBD1 (6 bases). Looked up from germline, CDR1 is GTSNPN and CDR2 is SVGIG (reference sequence). CDR3 size: 14 residues. Trimming left V 7 bases short and J 1 base short, with 14 bases between.

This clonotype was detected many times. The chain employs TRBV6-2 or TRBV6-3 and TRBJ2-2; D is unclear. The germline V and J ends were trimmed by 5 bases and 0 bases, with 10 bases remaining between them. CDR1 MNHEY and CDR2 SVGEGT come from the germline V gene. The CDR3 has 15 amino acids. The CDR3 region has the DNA TGTGCCAGCAGTGCTGGCAGGCCGAACACCGGGGAGCTGTTTTTT. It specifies CASSAGRPNTGELFF.

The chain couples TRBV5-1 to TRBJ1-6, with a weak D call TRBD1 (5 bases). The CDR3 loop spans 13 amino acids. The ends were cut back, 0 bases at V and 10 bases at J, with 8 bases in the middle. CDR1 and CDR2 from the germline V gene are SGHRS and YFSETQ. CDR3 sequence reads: CASSLEAGSPLHF. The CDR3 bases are TGCGCCAGCAGCTTGGAGGCAGGGTCACCCCTCCACTTT.

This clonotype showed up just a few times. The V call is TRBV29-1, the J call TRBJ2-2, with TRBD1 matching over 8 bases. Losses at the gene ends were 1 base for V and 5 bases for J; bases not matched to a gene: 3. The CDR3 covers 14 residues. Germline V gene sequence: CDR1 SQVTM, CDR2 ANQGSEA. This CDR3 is CSVEGTGRTGELFF. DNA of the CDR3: TGCAGCGTTGAAGGGACAGGGAGAACCGGGGAGCTGTTTTTT.

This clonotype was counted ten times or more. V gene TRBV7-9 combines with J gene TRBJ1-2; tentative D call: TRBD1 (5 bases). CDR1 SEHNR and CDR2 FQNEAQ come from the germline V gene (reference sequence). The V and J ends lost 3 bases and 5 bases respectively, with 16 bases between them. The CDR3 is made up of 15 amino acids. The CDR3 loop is CASSFRQRIDYGYTF. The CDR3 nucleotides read TGTGCCAGCAGCTTTCGACAGCGAATAGATTATGGCTACACCTTC.

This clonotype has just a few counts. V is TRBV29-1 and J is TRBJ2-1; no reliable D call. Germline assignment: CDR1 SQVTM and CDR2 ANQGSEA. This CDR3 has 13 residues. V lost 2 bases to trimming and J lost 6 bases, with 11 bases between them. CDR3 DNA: TGCAGCGTTGAATCCGGGTTCGGCAATGAGCAGTTCTTC. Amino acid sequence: CSVESGFGNEQFF.

The CDR3 loop reads CACRDIGGAQYF. CDR3 coding DNA: TGTGCCTGTCGGGACATTGGGGGGGCCCAGTACTTC. The rearrangement links TRBV30 to TRBJ2-5; D may be TRBD2 (7 bases). Trimming removed 6 bases at V and 9 bases at J, with 17 bases between. Per the germline V gene, CDR1 is GTSNPN and CDR2 is SVGIG (reference sequence). The CDR3 consists of 12 residues.

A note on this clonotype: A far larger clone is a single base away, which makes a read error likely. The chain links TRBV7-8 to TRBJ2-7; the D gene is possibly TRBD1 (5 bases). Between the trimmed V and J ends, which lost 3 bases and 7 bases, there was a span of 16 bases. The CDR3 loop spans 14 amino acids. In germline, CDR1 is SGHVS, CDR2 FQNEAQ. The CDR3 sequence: CASSFLDNYNEQYF. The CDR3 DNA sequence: TGTGCCAGCAGCTTCTTGGACAACTACAATGAGCAGTACTTC.

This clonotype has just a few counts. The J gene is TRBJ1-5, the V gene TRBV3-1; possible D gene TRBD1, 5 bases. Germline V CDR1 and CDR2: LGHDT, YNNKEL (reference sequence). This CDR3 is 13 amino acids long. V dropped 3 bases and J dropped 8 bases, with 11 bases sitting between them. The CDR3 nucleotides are TGTGCCAGCAGCCAGGGGTGGGGGGAGCCCCAGCATTTT. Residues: CASSQGWGEPQHF.

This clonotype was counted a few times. The CDR3 region is CASSQGAETSGLYNEQFF. CDR3 coding DNA: TGTGCCAGCAGCCAAGGGGCCGAGACTAGCGGCCTCTACAATGAGCAGTTCTTC. The chain recombines TRBV3-1 with TRBJ2-1; 9 nucleotides line up with TRBD2. Trimming took 1 base from V and 3 from J; bases not matched to a gene: 10. The CDR3 covers 18 residues. Germline V gene data show CDR1 as LGHDT and CDR2 as YNNKEL (reference sequence).

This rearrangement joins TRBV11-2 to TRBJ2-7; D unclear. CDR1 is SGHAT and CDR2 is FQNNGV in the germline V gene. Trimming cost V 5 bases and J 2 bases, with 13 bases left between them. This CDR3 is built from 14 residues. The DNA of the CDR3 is TGTGCCAGCAGCCTACCCTCCCCGCCCTACGAGCAGTACTTC. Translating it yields CASSLPSPPYEQYF.

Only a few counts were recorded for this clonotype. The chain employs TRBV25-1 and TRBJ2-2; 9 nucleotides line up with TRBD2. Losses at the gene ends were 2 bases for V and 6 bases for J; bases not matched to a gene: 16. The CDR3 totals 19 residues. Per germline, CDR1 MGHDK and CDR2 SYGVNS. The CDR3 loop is CASSELLSSGTTYAGELFF. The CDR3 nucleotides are TGTGCCAGCAGTGAACTACTTTCTAGCGGGACGACCTACGCCGGGGAGCTGTTTTTT. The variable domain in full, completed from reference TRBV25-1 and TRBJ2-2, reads EADIYQTPRYLVIGTGKKITLECSQTMGHDKMYWYQQDPGMELHLIHYSYGVNSTEKGDLSSESTVSRIRTEHFPLTLESARPSHTSQYLCASSELLSSGTTYAGELFFGEGSRLTVL.

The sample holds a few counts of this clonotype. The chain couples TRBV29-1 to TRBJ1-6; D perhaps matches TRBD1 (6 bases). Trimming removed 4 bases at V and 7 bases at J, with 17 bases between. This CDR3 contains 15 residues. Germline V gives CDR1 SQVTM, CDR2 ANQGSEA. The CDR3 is CSVVIGTLQNSPLHF. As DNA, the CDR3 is TGCAGCGTTGTGATAGGGACACTTCAAAATTCACCCCTCCACTTT.

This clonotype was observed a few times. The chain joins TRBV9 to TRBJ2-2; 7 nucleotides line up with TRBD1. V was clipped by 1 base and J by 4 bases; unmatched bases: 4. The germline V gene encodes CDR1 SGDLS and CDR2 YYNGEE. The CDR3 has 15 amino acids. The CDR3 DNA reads TGTGCCAGCAGCGTAAGACAGGGTACCACCGGGGAGCTGTTTTTT. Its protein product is CASSVRQGTTGELFF.

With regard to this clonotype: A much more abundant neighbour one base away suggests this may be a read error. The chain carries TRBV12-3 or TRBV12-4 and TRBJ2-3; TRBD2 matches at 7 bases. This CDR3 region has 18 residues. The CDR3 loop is CASSSNLLSGTLADTRYF. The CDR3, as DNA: TGTGCCAGCAGTTCCAACCTCCTAAGCGGGACTCTGGCAGATACGCGGTATTTT.

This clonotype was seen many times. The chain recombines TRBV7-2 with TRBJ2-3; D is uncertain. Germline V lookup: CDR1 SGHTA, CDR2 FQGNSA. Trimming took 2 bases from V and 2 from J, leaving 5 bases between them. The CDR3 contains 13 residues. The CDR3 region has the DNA TGTGCCAGCAGCTTACCAGTCACAGATACGCAGTATTTT. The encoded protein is CASSLPVTDTQYF.

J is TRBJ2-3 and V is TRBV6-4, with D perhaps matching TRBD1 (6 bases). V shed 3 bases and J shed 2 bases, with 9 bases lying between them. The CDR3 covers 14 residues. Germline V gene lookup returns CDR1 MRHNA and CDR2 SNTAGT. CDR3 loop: CASSEAGATDTQYF. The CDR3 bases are TGTGCCAGCAGTGAGGCAGGGGCCACAGATACGCAGTATTTT.

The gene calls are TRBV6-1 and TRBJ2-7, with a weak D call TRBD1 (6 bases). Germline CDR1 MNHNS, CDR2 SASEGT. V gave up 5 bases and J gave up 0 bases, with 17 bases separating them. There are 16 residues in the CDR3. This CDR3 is CASSPASGGGSYEQYF. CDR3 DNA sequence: TGTGCCAGCAGTCCAGCCAGTGGGGGCGGCTCCTACGAGCAGTACTTC.

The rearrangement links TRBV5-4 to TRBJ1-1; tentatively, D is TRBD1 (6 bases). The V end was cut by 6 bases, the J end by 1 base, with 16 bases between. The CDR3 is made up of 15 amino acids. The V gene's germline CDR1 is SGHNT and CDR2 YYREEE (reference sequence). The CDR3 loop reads CASTSSGVSNTEAFF. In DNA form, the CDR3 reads TGTGCCAGCACCTCTTCAGGGGTGTCGAACACTGAAGCTTTCTTT.

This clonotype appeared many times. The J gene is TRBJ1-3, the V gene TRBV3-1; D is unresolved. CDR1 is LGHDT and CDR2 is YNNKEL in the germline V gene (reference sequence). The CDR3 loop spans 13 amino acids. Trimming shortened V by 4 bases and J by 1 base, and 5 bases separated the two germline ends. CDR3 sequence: CASSPQSGNTIYF. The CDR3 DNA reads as TGTGCCAGCAGCCCACAATCTGGAAACACCATATATTTT.

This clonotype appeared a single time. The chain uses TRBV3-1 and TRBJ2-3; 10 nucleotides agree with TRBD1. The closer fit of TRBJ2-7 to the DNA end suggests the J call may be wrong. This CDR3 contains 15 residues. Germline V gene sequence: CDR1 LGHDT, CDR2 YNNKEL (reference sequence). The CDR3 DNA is TGTGCCAGCAGCCAACCCGGGACAGGGGCATACGAGCAGTACTTC. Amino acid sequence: CASSQPGTGAYEQYF.

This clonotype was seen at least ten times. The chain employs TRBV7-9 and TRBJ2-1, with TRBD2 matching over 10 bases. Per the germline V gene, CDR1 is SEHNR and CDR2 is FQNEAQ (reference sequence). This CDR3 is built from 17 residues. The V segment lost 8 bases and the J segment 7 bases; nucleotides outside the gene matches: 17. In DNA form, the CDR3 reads TGTGCCAGCGGCCCGCCTAGCGGGAGTTTAGGTAGGAATGAGCAGTTCTTC. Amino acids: CASGPPSGSLGRNEQFF. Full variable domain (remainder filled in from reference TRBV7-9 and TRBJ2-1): DTGVSQNPRHKITKRGQNVTFRCDPISEHNRLYWYRQTLGQGPEFLTYFQNEAQLEKSRLLSDRFSAERPKGSFSTLEIQRTEQGDSAMYLCASGPPSGSLGRNEQFFGPGTRLTVL.

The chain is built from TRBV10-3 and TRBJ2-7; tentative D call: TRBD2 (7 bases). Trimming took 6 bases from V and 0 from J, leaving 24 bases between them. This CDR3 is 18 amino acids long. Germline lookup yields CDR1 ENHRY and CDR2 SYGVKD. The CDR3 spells CAIRGIYEGGTVSYEQYF. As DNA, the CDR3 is TGTGCCATCAGGGGGATCTACGAGGGGGGGACTGTCTCCTACGAGCAGTACTTC.

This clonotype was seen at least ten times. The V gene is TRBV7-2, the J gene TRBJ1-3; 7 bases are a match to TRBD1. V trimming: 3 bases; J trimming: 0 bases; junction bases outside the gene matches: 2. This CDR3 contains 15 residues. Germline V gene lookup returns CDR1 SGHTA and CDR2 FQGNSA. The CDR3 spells CASSLDRSSGNTIYF. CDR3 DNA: TGTGCCAGCAGCTTGGACAGGAGCTCTGGAAACACCATATATTTT.

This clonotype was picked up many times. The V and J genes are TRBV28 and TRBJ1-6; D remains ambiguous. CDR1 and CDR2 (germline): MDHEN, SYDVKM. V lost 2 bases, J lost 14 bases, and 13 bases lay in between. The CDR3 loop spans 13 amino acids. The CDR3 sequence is CASSLPRRSSLHF. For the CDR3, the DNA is TGTGCCAGCAGTTTACCCCGCCGGTCGTCCCTCCACTTT.

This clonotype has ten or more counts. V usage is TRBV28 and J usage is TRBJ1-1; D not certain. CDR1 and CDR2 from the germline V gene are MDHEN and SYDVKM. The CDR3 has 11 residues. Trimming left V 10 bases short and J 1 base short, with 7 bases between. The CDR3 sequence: CATRPNTEAFF. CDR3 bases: TGTGCCACTCGTCCGAACACTGAAGCTTTCTTT.

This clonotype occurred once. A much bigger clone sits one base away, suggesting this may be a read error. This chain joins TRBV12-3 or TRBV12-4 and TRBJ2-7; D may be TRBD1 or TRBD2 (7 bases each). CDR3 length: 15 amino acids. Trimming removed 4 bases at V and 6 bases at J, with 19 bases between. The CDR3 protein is CASSSPTGRVREQYF. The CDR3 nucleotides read TGTGCCAGCAGTTCTCCGACAGGGAGGGTCCGCGAGCAGTACTTC.